The rows below give T cell receptor beta chains drawn from one sample of a study of glioma-infiltrating T cells after dendritic cell vaccination. Here immunoSEQ multiplex PCR was the method, and the copy in TCRdb shows in-frame clones only, minus some. Of some 110,000 clones in the sample, nearly 90% were seen once. The sample here was blood, taken after dendritic cell vaccination. All receptors come from a human donor with glioblastoma. CDR3s include the opening cysteine and the closing phenylalanine or tryptophan.

TRBV29-1,CSARQTGETEAFF
TRBV5-1,CASSLDGQTLTEAFF
TRBV30,CAWSFYTEAFF
TRBV10-3,CAISEPTDTEAFF
TRBV11-2,CASSFAGEAFF
TRBV5-1,CASSLVSAYEQYF
TRBV7-2,CASSVGREVLNEQFF
TRBV2,CASSGTSRGNEQFF
TRBV4-2,CASSQETSGGYNEQFF
TRBV11-3,CASSLALTSAQTYNEQFF
TRBV11-1,CASRLTGGMETQYF
TRBV5-1,CASSLAGGNNQPQHF
TRBV12-5,CASGLVVSTLLYEQFF
TRBV25-1,CASSPQGRGTEAFF
TRBV5-4,CASSLSLAGGANEQFF
TRBV4-1,CASSQVRGATSGRAIEQFF
TRBV5-1,CASSLGPRTSTDTQYF
TRBV5-1,CASSPLAGEQETQYF
TRBV6-1,CASTLGSRANYGYTF
TRBV5-6,CASSPDRGRGYGYTF
TRBV7-8,CASSSSDSVIYNEQFF
TRBV29-1,CSVFPDRGPNGYTF
TRBV18,CASSPPVQGHMNTEAFF
TRBV14,CASSQDGLAGIEQFF
TRBV6-1,CASQLTDSEKFF
TRBV10-2,CASSSQGAGNEQFF
TRBV7-8,CASSSDRGSSYNEQFF
TRBV6-1,CASSDPFTGLDQPQHF
TRBV2,CASSEARRETQYF
TRBV6-5,CASSYRDRGRTDTQYF
TRBV11-2,CASSYWSLQGRGHNEQFF
TRBV29-1,CSVERMLAGVGEQFF
TRBV6-5,CASSPGLPTDTQYF
TRBV2,CAALLGELNYGYTF
TRBV21-1,CASSNDGTGGGEKLFF
TRBV6-1,CASSEVEPKNTEAFF
TRBV5-1,CASSSGTANQPQHF
TRBV6-5,CASSYGTIQETQYF
TRBV30,CAWSGGTRFEKLFF
TRBV5-1,CASAGQVGETQYF
TRBV6-5,CASSYGGPGRPQHF
TRBV4-1,CASSQDKGIMNTEAFF
TRBV5-1,CASSGPGLVNTEAFF
TRBV5-8,CASSLALAGGLSYNEQFF
TRBV18,CASSQGRSNYEQYF
TRBV4-1,CASSLEPGVVYGYTF
TRBV6-9,CASSSRGANYGYTF
TRBV11-2,CASSPQANYGYTF